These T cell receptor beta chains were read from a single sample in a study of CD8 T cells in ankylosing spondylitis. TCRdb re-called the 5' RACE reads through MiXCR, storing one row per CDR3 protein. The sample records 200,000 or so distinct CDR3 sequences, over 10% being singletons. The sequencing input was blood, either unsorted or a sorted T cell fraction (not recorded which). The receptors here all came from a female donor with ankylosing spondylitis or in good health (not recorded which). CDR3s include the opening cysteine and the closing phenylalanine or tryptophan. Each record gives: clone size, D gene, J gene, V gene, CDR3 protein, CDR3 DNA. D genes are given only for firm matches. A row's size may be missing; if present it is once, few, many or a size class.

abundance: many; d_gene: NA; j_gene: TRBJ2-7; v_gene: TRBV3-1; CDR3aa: CASSQPGPKYEQYF; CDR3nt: TGTGCCAGCAGCCAGCCGGGACCAAAGTACGAGCAGTACTTC
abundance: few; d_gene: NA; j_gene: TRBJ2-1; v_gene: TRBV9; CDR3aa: CASSVAPDWDNEQFF; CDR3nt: TGTGCCAGCAGCGTAGCCCCAGACTGGGACAATGAGCAGTTCTTC
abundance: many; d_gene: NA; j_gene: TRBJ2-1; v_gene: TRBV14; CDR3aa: CASSQRIGGYNEQFF; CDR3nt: TGTGCCAGCAGCCAAAGAATCGGCGGTTACAATGAGCAGTTCTTC
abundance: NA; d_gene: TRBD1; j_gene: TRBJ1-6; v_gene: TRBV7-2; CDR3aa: CASRPGQGGNSPLHF; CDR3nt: TGTGCCAGCAGACCCGGACAGGGCGGGAATTCACCCCTCCACTTT
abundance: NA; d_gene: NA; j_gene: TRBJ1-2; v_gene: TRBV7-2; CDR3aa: CASSSDWTDYGYTF; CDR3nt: TGTGCCAGCAGCTCGGACTGGACAGATTATGGCTACACCTTC
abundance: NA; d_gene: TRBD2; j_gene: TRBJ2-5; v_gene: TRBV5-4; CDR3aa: CASSLGASGEETQYF; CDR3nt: TGTGCCAGCAGCTTGGGGGCTAGCGGAGAAGAGACCCAGTACTTC
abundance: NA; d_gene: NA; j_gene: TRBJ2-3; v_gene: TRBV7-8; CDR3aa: CASSYSKDTQYF; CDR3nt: TGTGCCAGCAGCTACTCCAAAGATACGCAGTATTTT
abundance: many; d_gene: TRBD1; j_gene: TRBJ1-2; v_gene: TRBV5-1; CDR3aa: CASSLLIPGTGYGYTF; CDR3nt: TGCGCCAGCAGCCTCCTCATTCCCGGGACAGGTTATGGCTACACCTTC
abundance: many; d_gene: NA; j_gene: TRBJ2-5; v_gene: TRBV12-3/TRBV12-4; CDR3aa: CASTATSPWETQYF; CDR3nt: TGTGCCAGCACCGCAACGAGTCCTTGGGAGACCCAGTACTTC
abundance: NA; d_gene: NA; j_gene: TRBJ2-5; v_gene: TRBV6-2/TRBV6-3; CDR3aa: CASRSQYQETQYF; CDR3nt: TGTGCCAGCAGATCACAGTACCAAGAGACCCAGTACTTC
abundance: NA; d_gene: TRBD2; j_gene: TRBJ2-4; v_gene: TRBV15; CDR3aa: CATSPPSGGNIQYF; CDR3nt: TGTGCCACCAGCCCCCCCTCGGGAGGGAACATTCAGTACTTC
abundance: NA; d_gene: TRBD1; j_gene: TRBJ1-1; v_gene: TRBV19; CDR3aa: CASATGGNAEAFF; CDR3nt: TGTGCCAGCGCGACAGGGGGTAACGCTGAAGCTTTCTTT
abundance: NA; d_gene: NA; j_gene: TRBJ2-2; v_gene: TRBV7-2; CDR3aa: CASSFLGIRTGELFF; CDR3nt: TGTGCCAGCAGCTTTTTGGGAATACGCACCGGGGAGCTGTTTTTT
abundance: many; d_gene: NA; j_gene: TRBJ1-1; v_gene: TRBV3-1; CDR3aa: CASSPFSGQKNTEAFF; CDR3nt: TGTGCCAGCAGCCCCTTCTCTGGACAGAAGAACACTGAAGCTTTCTTT
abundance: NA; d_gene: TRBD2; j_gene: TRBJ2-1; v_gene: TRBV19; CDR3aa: CASSTASGREQFF; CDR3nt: TGTGCCAGTAGTACCGCTAGCGGGCGTGAGCAGTTCTTC
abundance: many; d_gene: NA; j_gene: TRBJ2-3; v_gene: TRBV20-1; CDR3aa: CSARQAGLADTQYF; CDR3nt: TGCAGTGCTAGGCAGGCCGGGCTGGCAGATACGCAGTATTTT
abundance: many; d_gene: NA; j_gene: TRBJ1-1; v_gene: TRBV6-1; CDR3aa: CASRASGTMNTEAFF; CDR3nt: TGTGCCAGCAGGGCATCAGGGACCATGAACACTGAAGCTTTCTTT
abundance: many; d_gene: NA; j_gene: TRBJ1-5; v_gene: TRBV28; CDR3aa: CASSSTDQPQHF; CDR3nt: TGTGCCAGCAGTTCCACCGATCAGCCCCAGCATTTT
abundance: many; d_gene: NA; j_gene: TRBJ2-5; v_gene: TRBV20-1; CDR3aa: CSARDIQRTETQYF; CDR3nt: TGCAGTGCTAGAGATATTCAGCGGACGGAGACCCAGTACTTC
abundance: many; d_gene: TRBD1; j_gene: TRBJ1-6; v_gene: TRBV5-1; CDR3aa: CASSLEGQEYSPLHF; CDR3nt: TGCGCCAGCAGCTTGGAAGGACAGGAATATTCACCCCTCCACTTT
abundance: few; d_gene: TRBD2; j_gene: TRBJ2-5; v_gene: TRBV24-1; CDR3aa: CATSTLLAGGETQYF; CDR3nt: TGTGCCACCAGTACCCTTCTAGCGGGTGGTGAGACCCAGTACTTC
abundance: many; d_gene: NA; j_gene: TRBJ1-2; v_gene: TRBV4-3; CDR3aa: CASSQDLGHGYTF; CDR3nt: TGCGCCAGCAGCCAAGACCTTGGGCATGGCTACACCTTC
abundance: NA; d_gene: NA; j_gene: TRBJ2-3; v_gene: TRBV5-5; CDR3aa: CASSFLGGGSTDTQYF; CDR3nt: TGTGCCAGCAGCTTCCTTGGGGGCGGGAGCACAGATACGCAGTATTTT
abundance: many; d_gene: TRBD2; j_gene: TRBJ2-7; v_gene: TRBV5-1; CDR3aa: CASTSSGNRYEQYF; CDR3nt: TGCGCCAGCACCTCTAGCGGGAATCGTTACGAGCAGTACTTC
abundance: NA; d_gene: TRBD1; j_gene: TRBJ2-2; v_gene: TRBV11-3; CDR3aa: CASRTPTGANTGELFF; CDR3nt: TGTGCCAGCAGAACGCCCACAGGGGCGAACACCGGGGAGCTGTTTTTT
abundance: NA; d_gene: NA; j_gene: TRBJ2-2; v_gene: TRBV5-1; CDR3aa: CASSLGQDPNTGELFF; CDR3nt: TGCGCCAGCAGCTTGGGACAGGACCCGAACACCGGGGAGCTGTTTTTT
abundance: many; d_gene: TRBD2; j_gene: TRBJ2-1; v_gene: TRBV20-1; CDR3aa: CSARALAGGSSYNEQFF; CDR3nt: TGCAGTGCTAGAGCACTAGCGGGAGGGAGCTCCTACAATGAGCAGTTCTTC
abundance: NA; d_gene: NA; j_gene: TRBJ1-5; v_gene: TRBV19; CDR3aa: CASSGDPSQPQHF; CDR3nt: TGTGCCAGTAGCGGGGACCCCAGTCAGCCCCAGCATTTT
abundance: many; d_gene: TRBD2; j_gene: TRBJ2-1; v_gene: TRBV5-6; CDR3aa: CASSLTGTSGKNEQFF; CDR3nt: TGTGCCAGCAGCTTAACCGGGACTAGCGGGAAAAATGAGCAGTTCTTC
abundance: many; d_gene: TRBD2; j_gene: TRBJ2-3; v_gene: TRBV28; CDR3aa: CASSSPGLAGGLGTDTQYF; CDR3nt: TGTGCCAGCAGTTCCCCGGGACTAGCGGGAGGGCTCGGCACAGATACGCAGTATTTT
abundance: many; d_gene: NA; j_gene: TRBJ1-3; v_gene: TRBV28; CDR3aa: CASSPRTGGNTIYF; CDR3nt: TGTGCCAGCAGTCCAAGAACGGGCGGAAACACCATATATTTT
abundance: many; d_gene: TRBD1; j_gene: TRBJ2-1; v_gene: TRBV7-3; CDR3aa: CASSATGGVRFNEQFF; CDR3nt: TGTGCCAGCAGCGCGACAGGGGGCGTTCGTTTCAATGAGCAGTTCTTC
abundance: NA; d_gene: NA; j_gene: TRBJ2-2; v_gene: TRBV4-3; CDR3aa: CASSPGSPGELFF; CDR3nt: TGCGCCAGCAGCCCAGGCTCCCCGGGGGAGCTGTTTTTT
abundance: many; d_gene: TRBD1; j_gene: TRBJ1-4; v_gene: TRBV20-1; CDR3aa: CSASDDRGDEKLFF; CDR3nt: TGCAGTGCTAGCGACGACAGGGGTGATGAAAAACTGTTTTTT
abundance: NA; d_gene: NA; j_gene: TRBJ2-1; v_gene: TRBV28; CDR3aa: CASSLREPYNEQFF; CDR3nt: TGTGCCAGCAGTTTACGGGAGCCCTACAATGAGCAGTTCTTC
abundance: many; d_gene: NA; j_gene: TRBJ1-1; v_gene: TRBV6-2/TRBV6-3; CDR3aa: CASRDMVNTEAFF; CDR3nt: TGTGCCAGCAGAGACATGGTGAACACTGAAGCTTTCTTT
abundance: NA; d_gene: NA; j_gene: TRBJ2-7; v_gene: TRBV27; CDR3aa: CASKTSNRAGEQYF; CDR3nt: TGTGCCAGCAAAACATCGAACAGGGCCGGGGAGCAGTACTTC
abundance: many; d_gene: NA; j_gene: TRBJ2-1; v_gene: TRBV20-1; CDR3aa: CSANLRGHEQFF; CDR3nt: TGCAGTGCTAACCTTAGGGGCCATGAGCAGTTCTTC
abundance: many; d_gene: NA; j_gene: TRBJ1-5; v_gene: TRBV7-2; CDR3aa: CASSTLNQPQHF; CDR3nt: TGTGCCAGCAGCACCTTGAATCAGCCCCAGCATTTT
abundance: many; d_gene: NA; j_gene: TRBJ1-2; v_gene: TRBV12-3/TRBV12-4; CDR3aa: CASSTSGTYGYTF; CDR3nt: TGTGCCAGCAGTACAAGCGGAACCTATGGCTACACCTTC
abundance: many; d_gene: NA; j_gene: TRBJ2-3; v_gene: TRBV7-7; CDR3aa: CASSLDEGGTQYF; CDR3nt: TGTGCTAGCAGCTTAGACGAAGGGGGTACGCAGTATTTT